This T cell receptor (beta chain) is drawn from a study of cytomegalovirus exposure and HLA in healthy donors. At the level of the study: The 666 first-cohort repertoires shared a platform with the 130 or so validation repertoires, as reported in a later analysis.

The CDR3 extends over 13 amino acids. Trimming took off 4 bases at V and 4 bases at J, with 10 bases between the two ends. Germline lookup yields CDR1 MNHEY and CDR2 SVGAGI. Only in-frame clones appear in the TCRdb table, and some are missing; sequencing was by immunoSEQ multiplex PCR. The top ten clones hold 1.5% to 2% of a sample with 120,000 or so clones, 89% of them seen once. The gene calls are TRBV6-5 and TRBJ1-2; no firm D call. This receptor was taken from a woman aged 18-30 years in good health and CMV-seronegative. The sample taken for sequencing was PBMCs. CDR3 region: CASSSGRGYGYTF. CDR3 bases: TGTGCCAGCAGTTCCGGGCGGGGCTATGGCTACACCTTC.